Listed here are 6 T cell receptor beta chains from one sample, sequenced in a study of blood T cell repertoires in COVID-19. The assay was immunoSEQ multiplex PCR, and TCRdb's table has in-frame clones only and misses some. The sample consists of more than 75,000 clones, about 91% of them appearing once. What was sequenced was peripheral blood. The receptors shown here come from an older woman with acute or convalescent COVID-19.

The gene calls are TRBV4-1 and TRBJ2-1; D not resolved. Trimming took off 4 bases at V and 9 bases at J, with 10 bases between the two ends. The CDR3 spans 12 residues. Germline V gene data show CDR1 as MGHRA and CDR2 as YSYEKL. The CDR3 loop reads CASSLRYGEQFF. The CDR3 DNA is TGCGCCAGCAGCCTTCGCTACGGTGAGCAGTTCTTC.

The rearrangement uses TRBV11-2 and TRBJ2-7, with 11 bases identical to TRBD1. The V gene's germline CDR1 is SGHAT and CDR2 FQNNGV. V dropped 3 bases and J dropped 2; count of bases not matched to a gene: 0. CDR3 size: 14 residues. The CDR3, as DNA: TGTGCCAGCAGCTTGGGACAGGGGGCCTACGAGCAGTACTTC. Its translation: CASSLGQGAYEQYF.

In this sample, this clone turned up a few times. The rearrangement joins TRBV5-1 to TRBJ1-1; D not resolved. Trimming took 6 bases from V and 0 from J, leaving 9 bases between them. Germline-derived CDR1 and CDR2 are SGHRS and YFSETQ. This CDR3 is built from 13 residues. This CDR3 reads CASIGILNTEAFF. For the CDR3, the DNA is TGCGCCAGCATTGGCATCTTGAACACTGAAGCTTTCTTT.

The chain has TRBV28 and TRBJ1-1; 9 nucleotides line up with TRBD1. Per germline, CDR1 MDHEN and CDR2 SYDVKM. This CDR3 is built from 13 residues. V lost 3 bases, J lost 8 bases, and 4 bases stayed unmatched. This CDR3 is CASSLGQGMEAFF. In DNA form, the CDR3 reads TGTGCCAGCAGTTTGGGACAGGGAATGGAAGCTTTCTTT.

This chain's CDR3 is CASSDWDSFYEQYF. In nucleotides, the CDR3 is TGTGCCAGCAGTGACTGGGACAGCTTCTACGAGCAGTACTTC. This rearrangement joins TRBV25-1 to TRBJ2-7, with 7 positions matching TRBD1. J was trimmed by 3 bases and V by 3 bases; bases with no gene match: 5. The CDR3 is made up of 14 amino acids. The V gene's germline CDR1 is MGHDK and CDR2 SYGVNS.

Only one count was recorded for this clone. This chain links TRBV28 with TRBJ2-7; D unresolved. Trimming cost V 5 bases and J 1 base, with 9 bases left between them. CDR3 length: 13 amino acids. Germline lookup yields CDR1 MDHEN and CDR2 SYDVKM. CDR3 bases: TGTGCCAGCAGTGAAACACCGTCCTACGAGCAGTACTTC. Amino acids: CASSETPSYEQYF.